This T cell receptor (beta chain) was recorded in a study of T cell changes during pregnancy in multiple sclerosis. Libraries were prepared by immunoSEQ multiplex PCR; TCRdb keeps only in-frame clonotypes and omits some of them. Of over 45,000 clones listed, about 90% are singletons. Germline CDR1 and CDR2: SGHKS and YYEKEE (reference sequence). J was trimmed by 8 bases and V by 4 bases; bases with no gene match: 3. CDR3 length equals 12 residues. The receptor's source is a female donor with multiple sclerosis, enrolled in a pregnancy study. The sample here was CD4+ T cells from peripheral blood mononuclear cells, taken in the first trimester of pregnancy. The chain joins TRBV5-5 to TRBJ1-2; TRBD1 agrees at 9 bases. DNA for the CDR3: TGTGCCAGCAGCCGGGACAGGGCGGGCTACACCTTC. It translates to CASSRDRAGYTF.